One sample yielded the 26 T cell receptor beta chains listed below, sequenced in a study of T-cell reconstitution after alpha-beta-depleted transplantation in children. Unique molecular identifiers were used in preparing the TCRbeta library. TCRdb re-called the PCR reads with MiXCR, one entry per CDR3 protein. This sample has under 450,000 distinct CDR3 sequences; 15% to 20% occur once, and the top ten carry over 25%. Source: PBMCs, mostly from graft donor cells, taken 360 days after TCRalphabeta/CD19-depleted stem cell transplant. The receptors were sampled from a boy in the first two years of life who had a stem cell transplant for Wiskott-Aldrich syndrome, so the T cells may come from the graft donor.

CDR3 nucleotides: TGTGCCAGCAGACGACTAGCGAGGGATGAGCAGTTCTTC. It translates to CASRRLARDEQFF. V and J are TRBV12-3 or TRBV12-4 and TRBJ2-1, with 8 bases that match TRBD2. J gave up 8 bases and V 6 bases, and 6 bases lay outside the gene matches. CDR3 length: 13 amino acids.

The V call is TRBV6-2 or TRBV6-3, the J call TRBJ2-1; 7 nucleotides agree with TRBD2. CDR1 is MNHEY, CDR2 SVGEGT, per germline. The CDR3 is 17 residues long. Losses at the gene ends were 0 bases for V and 4 bases for J; bases not matched to a gene: 9. Written as DNA, the CDR3 is TGTGCCAGCAGTTACTCCTACCGGGCTAGCGGATACAATGAGCAGTTCTTC. Amino acids: CASSYSYRASGYNEQFF.

This clonotype was detected only a few times. This rearrangement joins TRBV24-1 to TRBJ2-5; tentative D call: TRBD2 (6 bases). The germline V and J ends were trimmed by 1 base and 4 bases, with 36 bases remaining between them. CDR1 and CDR2 from the germline V gene are KGHDR and SFDVKD. This CDR3 contains 23 residues. The CDR3 DNA reads as TGTGCCACCAGTGATTTTGGAGGGAAGAGATCCCTTAGAGATGATAGTAGAATAGAGACCCAGTACTTC. It encodes CATSDFGGKRSLRDDSRIETQYF.

The genes are TRBV20-1 and TRBJ2-6; no reliable D call. The CDR3 runs 14 residues. The germline V and J ends were trimmed by 3 bases and 2 bases, with 8 bases remaining between them. Germline-derived CDR1 and CDR2 are DFQATT and SNEGSKA (reference sequence). CDR3 loop: CSARTGPGANVLTF. In nucleotides, the CDR3 is TGCAGTGCTAGGACCGGGCCTGGGGCCAACGTCCTGACTTTC.

This clonotype appeared a few times. The rearrangement links TRBV5-1 to TRBJ2-3; D is perhaps TRBD2 (6 bases). Looked up from germline, CDR1 is SGHRS and CDR2 is YFSETQ. Between the trimmed V and J ends, which lost 5 bases and 4 bases, there was a span of 14 bases. The CDR3 extends over 14 amino acids. The CDR3 nucleotides are TGCGCCAGCAGGGACTACCGCACCTCAGATACGCAGTATTTT. This translates into CASRDYRTSDTQYF. Looking up the rest from reference TRBV5-1 and TRBJ2-3 gives the full variable domain: KAGVTQTPRYLIKTRGQQVTLSCSPISGHRSVSWYQQTPGQGLQFLFEYFSETQRNKGNFPGRFSGRQFSNSRSEMNVSTLELGDSALYLCASRDYRTSDTQYFGPGTRLTVL.

This clonotype was found a few times. The chain has TRBV21-1 and TRBJ2-7; no check of the table's D call, TRBD1, against the DNA was made. TRBV21-1 counts as a pseudogene. The CDR3 covers 16 residues. This CDR3 reads CASSTNAWDSLYEQYF. CDR3 in DNA: TGTGCCAGCAGCACCAACGCCTGGGACAGCCTCTACGAGCAGTACTTC.

The chain couples TRBV15 to TRBJ2-1; the match to TRBD2 covers 12 bases. From germline, CDR1 is LNHNV and CDR2 YYDKDF (reference sequence). This CDR3 has 15 residues. The V and J ends lost 5 bases and 7 bases, in that order; junction bases with no gene match: 6. DNA of the CDR3: TGTGCCACCAGCGAGAGACTAGCGGGAGTAAATGAGCAGTTCTTC. Translation: CATSERLAGVNEQFF.

This clonotype came up a few times. The chain couples TRBV5-1 to TRBJ2-1, with TRBD2 matching over 11 bases. Trimming took 5 bases from V and 9 from J; bases not matched to a gene: 7. CDR1 is SGHRS, CDR2 YFSETQ, per germline. This CDR3 comprises 14 residues. This CDR3 is CASRLAGERSEQFF. The CDR3 DNA sequence: TGCGCCAGCAGACTAGCGGGAGAACGAAGTGAGCAGTTCTTC.

The chain combines TRBV19 with TRBJ2-1, with D perhaps given as TRBD1 or TRBD2 (5 bases each). Germline lookup yields CDR1 LNHDA and CDR2 SQIVND (reference sequence). The CDR3 is 14 amino acids. Deletions cut 6 bases from V and 0 bases from J, with 9 bases between. DNA for the CDR3: TGTGCCAGTAGGGGGGTTAGCTCCTACAATGAGCAGTTCTTC. Translating it yields CASRGVSSYNEQFF.

CDR3 coding DNA: TGCGCCAGCAGCTTGGCAGGGGGTGAAGCTTTCTTT. Its protein product is CASSLAGGEAFF. This chain joins TRBV5-1 and TRBJ1-1; TRBD1 matches 7 bases. The CDR3 loop spans 12 amino acids. V shed 0 bases, J shed 7 bases, and the junction held 0 bases outside the gene matches. Germline V gene sequence: CDR1 SGHRS, CDR2 YFSETQ.

This clonotype was seen more than once but under ten times. The V and J genes are TRBV7-9 and TRBJ2-5, with 7 bases aligning to TRBD2. CDR3 length: 15 amino acids. CDR1 is SEHNR, CDR2 FQNEAQ, per germline (reference sequence). The V segment lost 5 bases and the J segment 1 base; nucleotides outside the gene matches: 7. The CDR3 here is CASSGGEGAQETQYF. The CDR3 nucleotides read TGTGCCAGCAGCGGGGGGGAAGGAGCCCAAGAGACCCAGTACTTC. Filled out from reference TRBV7-9 and TRBJ2-5, the complete variable domain reads DTGVSQNPRHKITKRGQNVTFRCDPISEHNRLYWYRQTLGQGPEFLTYFQNEAQLEKSRLLSDRFSAERPKGSFSTLEIQRTEQGDSAMYLCASSGGEGAQETQYFGPGTRLLVL.

The chain employs TRBV6-1 and TRBJ2-3; 7 nucleotides agree with TRBD1. Looked up from germline, CDR1 is MNHNS and CDR2 is SASEGT. The CDR3 totals 15 residues. Germline trimming cut 7 bases from V and 1 base from J; bases unmatched to any gene: 8. This CDR3 is CASNNRDSGTDTQYF. CDR3 in DNA: TGTGCCAGCAACAACCGGGACAGCGGCACAGATACGCAGTATTTT.

This clonotype was seen ten or more times. The chain links TRBV10-3 to TRBJ2-5; either TRBD1 or TRBD2 may supply D (6 bases each). The CDR3 runs 14 residues. Trimming took 5 bases from V and 4 from J, leaving 14 bases between them. Germline CDR1 is ENHRY and CDR2 is SYGVKD. The CDR3 sequence is CAISPLGGTETQYF. The CDR3 DNA reads TGTGCCATCAGTCCCCTAGGGGGGACAGAGACCCAGTACTTC.

This clonotype was counted a few times. The chain carries TRBV15 and TRBJ2-3, with 12 bases lining up with TRBD2. Germline-derived CDR1 and CDR2 are LNHNV and YYDKDF (reference sequence). The trim removed 6 bases at V and 4 bases at J, leaving 11 bases unmatched. The CDR3 contains 17 residues. DNA for the CDR3: TGTGCCACCAGGCTCCCCCCCTCTAGCGGGAGGGCAGATACGCAGTATTTT. This encodes CATRLPPSSGRADTQYF.

This clonotype was recorded a few times. In nucleotides, the CDR3 is TGCGCCAGCAGCTTTCCGGACAGACTTAATTCACCCCTCCACTTT. This translates into CASSFPDRLNSPLHF. The rearrangement uses TRBV5-1 and TRBJ1-6; TRBD1 might be the D (6 bases). Trimming removed 2 bases from V and 6 bases from J, with 12 bases in between. The CDR3 runs 15 residues. Looked up from germline, CDR1 is SGHRS and CDR2 is YFSETQ. Filled out from reference TRBV5-1 and TRBJ1-6, the complete variable domain reads KAGVTQTPRYLIKTRGQQVTLSCSPISGHRSVSWYQQTPGQGLQFLFEYFSETQRNKGNFPGRFSGRQFSNSRSEMNVSTLELGDSALYLCASSFPDRLNSPLHFGNGTRLTVT.

The genes are TRBV19 and TRBJ2-3; no clear D. Trimming removed 5 bases from V and 7 bases from J, with 7 bases in between. Looked up from germline, CDR1 is LNHDA and CDR2 is SQIVND (reference sequence). The CDR3 is 11 residues long. CDR3: CASSGIYTQYF. In nucleotides, the CDR3 is TGTGCCAGTAGTGGGATCTATACGCAGTATTTT.

This clonotype was detected only a few times. The J gene is TRBJ2-7, the V gene TRBV27; 7 bases line up with TRBD1. The CDR3 has 15 residues. V was clipped by 2 bases and J by 6 bases; unmatched bases: 10. Germline-derived CDR1 and CDR2 are MNHEY and SMNVEV (reference sequence). This chain's CDR3 is CASSLARTGQSEQYF. CDR3 in DNA: TGTGCCAGCAGTTTAGCCCGGACAGGACAGTCCGAGCAGTACTTC.

The chain employs TRBV3-1 and TRBJ2-7; possible D gene TRBD2, 6 bases. Trimming removed 0 bases at V and 6 bases at J, with 12 bases between. Germline V gives CDR1 LGHDT, CDR2 YNNKEL (reference sequence). The CDR3 spans 14 residues. CDR3 nucleotides: TGTGCCAGCAGCCAAGATATGACTAGAACCGAGCAGTACTTC. Encoded protein: CASSQDMTRTEQYF.

This clonotype turned up a few times. This sequence joins TRBV12-3 or TRBV12-4 and TRBJ1-2; D gene uncertain. This CDR3 region has 12 residues. Trimming stripped 5 bases from V and 5 bases from J, with 9 bases between. The CDR3 loop is CASSPRRYGYTF. The CDR3 bases are TGTGCCAGCAGTCCCAGAAGGTATGGCTACACCTTC.

The rearrangement links TRBV24-1 to TRBJ2-2; 7 bases match TRBD1. The CDR3 has 17 amino acids. Germline-derived CDR1 and CDR2 are KGHDR and SFDVKD. V lost 2 bases and J lost 2; bases outside the gene matches: 7. The CDR3 is CATSDSRTGHNTGELFF. CDR3 nucleotides: TGTGCCACCAGTGATTCAAGGACAGGTCATAACACCGGGGAGCTGTTTTTT.

This chain's CDR3 is CASVRGLAGGNEQFF. The DNA for the CDR3 is TGTGCCAGCGTAAGGGGACTAGCGGGGGGGAATGAGCAGTTCTTC. V usage is TRBV6-1 and J usage is TRBJ2-1; 16 bases fit TRBD2. J lost 7 bases, V lost 8 bases, and 5 bases had no gene match. There are 15 residues in the CDR3. In germline, CDR1 is MNHNS, CDR2 SASEGT.

This clonotype was observed a few times. CDR3 nucleotides: TGTGCCAGCAGCGAAGGACATATCTCCTACGAGCAGTACTTC. It specifies CASSEGHISYEQYF. This chain connects TRBV7-9 to TRBJ2-7; D is perhaps TRBD1 (5 bases). Germline values: CDR1 SEHNR, CDR2 FQNEAQ (reference sequence). The V end lost 5 bases, the J end lost 0 bases, and 11 bases lay between the germline ends. CDR3 length: 14 amino acids.

This clonotype was picked up a small number of times. The chain links TRBV9 to TRBJ2-1; maybe TRBD2 (5 bases). This CDR3 is 16 amino acids long. Trimming stripped 3 bases from V and 0 bases from J, with 13 bases between. Germline loops: CDR1 SGDLS, CDR2 YYNGEE. This CDR3 is CASSADGLLSYNEQFF. The CDR3 region has the DNA TGTGCCAGCAGCGCAGACGGACTGCTCTCCTACAATGAGCAGTTCTTC.

In its sample, this clonotype was seen many times. The chain carries TRBV6-5 and TRBJ1-2; D ambiguous. The CDR3 runs to 12 residues. Trimming stripped 6 bases from V and 7 bases from J, with 12 bases between. Germline CDR1 MNHEY, CDR2 SVGAGI. CDR3 DNA: TGTGCCAGCAGGCGGCCATCGGGTGGCTACACCTTC. Its translation: CASRRPSGGYTF.

CDR3 DNA: TGTGCCAGCAGCCAAGATCGGGGGGGGTCCTACAATGAGCAGTTCTTC. Translating gives CASSQDRGGSYNEQFF. The rearrangement uses TRBV4-2 and TRBJ2-1, with 8 bases fitting TRBD2. The CDR3 length is 16 residues. V lost 0 bases to trimming and J lost 1 base; unmatched junction nucleotides: 2. Germline V gene data show CDR1 as LGHNA and CDR2 as YNFKEQ.

This clonotype has just a few counts. This chain links TRBV20-1 with TRBJ2-1, with 11 bases lining up with TRBD2. Trimming at V came to 1 base and at J to 5 bases, leaving 10 bases not matched to a gene. CDR3 size: 17 residues. CDR1 DFQATT and CDR2 SNEGSKA come from the germline V gene (reference sequence). The CDR3 DNA is TGCAGTGCTAGAGTTAGCGGGAGGGCCAATGCTCACAATGAGCAGTTCTTC. Encoded protein: CSARVSGRANAHNEQFF.